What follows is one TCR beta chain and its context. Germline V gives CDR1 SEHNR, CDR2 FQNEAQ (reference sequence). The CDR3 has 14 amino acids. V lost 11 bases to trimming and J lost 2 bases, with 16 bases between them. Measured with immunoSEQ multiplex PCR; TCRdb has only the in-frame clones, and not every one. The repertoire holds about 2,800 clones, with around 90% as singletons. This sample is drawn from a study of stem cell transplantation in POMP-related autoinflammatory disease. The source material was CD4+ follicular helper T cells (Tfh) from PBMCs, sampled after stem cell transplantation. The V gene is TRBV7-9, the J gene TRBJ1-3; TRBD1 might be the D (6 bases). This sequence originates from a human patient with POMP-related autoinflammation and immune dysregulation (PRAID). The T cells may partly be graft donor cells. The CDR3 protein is CAGTRGTAGNTIYF. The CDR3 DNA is TGTGCCGGAACCAGGGGTACGGCTGGAAACACCATATATTTT.